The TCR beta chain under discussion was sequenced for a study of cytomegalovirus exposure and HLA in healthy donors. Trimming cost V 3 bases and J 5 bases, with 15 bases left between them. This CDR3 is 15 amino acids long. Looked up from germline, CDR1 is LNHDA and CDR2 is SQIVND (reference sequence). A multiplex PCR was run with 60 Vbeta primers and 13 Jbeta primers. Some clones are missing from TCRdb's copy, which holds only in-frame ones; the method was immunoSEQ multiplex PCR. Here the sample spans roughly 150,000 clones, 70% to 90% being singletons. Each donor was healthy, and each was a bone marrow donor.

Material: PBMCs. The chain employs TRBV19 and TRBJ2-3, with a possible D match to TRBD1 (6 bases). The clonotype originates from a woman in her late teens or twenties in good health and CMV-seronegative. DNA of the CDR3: TGTGCCAGTAGTATCACAGGGTCGATCCAAGATACGCAGTATTTT. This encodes CASSITGSIQDTQYF.